One T cell receptor beta chain is described in this entry. Its antigen remains unidentified. V trimming: 10 bases; J trimming: 5 bases; junction bases outside the gene matches: 11. The CDR3 consists of 13 residues. The germline V gene has CDR1 ENHRY and CDR2 SYGVKD. The data belong to a study of cytomegalovirus exposure and HLA in healthy donors. Points from the study as a whole: A link between a missense DCLRE1C variant and TCR beta V- and J-gene trimming emerged from a later analysis.

PCR involved 60 Vbeta and 13 Jbeta primers. Repertoires were generated with immunoSEQ multiplex PCR, while TCRdb's copy carries only in-frame clones and drops some. The table has some 91,000 clones, 65% to 85% seen once; the top ten hold over 3%. The sequence came from a man in his forties in good health and CMV-seronegative. The rearrangement links TRBV10-3 to TRBJ2-7; 7 bases map to TRBD1. The sample comprised PBMCs. This chain's CDR3 is CATYSGQFHEQYF. CDR3 coding DNA: TGTGCCACCTATTCGGGACAGTTCCACGAGCAGTACTTC.